These 3 T cell receptor beta chains came from one sample sequenced in a study of blood T cell repertoires in COVID-19 (dated by TCRdb to about 2020). The library was generated by the immunoSEQ multiplex PCR assay. TCRdb stores this immuneACCESS table with in-frame sequences only. Part of the clones is absent; in the studies checked, under half of the shortfall reflects unresolved V genes, and no reason is known for the rest. Counted in this sample were hundreds of thousands of clones; around 92% of them appeared once. About 3% of the sample is in the top ten clones. What was sequenced was peripheral blood. The source of these receptors is a woman aged 25 to 39 with COVID-19, enrolled during active disease.

This chain uses TRBV11-2 with TRBJ2-1; D is possibly TRBD1 (5 bases). The CDR3 consists of 14 residues. V shed 4 bases and J shed 6 bases, with 13 bases lying between them. Germline CDR1 SGHAT, CDR2 FQNNGV. CDR3 coding DNA: TGTGCCAGCAGCTGGGGCAGGGTAAGCAATGAGCAGTTCTTC. It yields the protein CASSWGRVSNEQFF.

V and J are TRBV3-1 (or the pseudogene TRBV3-2) and TRBJ1-4, with TRBD1 matching 11 bases. Unmatched junction bases numbered 9, after V lost 4 bases and J lost 8 bases. This CDR3 is built from 16 residues. The germline V gene has CDR1 LGHDT and CDR2 YNNKEL (reference sequence). CDR3 residues: CASSPFGQGAEEKLFF. The DNA for the CDR3 is TGTGCCAGCAGCCCTTTCGGACAGGGGGCGGAGGAAAAACTGTTTTTT.

This clone was detected a few times. The chain is built from TRBV4-1 and TRBJ1-1; 9 bases map to TRBD1. With V trimmed by 3 bases and J by 1 base, 0 bases remained unmatched. CDR3 length: 14 residues. Germline CDR1 MGHRA, CDR2 YSYEKL. The chain's CDR3 is CASSQGQGNTEAFF. The CDR3 region has the DNA TGCGCCAGCAGCCAGGGACAGGGGAACACTGAAGCTTTCTTT.